Here is one T cell receptor (beta chain) with its context. These data originate in a study of cytomegalovirus exposure and HLA in healthy donors. This CDR3 has 14 amino acids. Germline assignment: CDR1 SGHVS and CDR2 FQNEAQ. V lost 2 bases, J lost 0 bases, and 7 bases lay in between. The study ran its PCR with 60 Vbeta and 13 Jbeta primers. The repertoire was sequenced with immunoSEQ multiplex PCR; TCRdb's copy has only in-frame clones and lacks some. The listing records 180,000 or so clones. The receptor comes from a woman aged 18 to 35 in good health and CMV-seropositive. The chain has TRBV7-8 and TRBJ2-5; D unclear. Material: PBMCs. The CDR3 loop reads CASSLIRDQETQYF. The CDR3 DNA is TGTGCCAGCAGCTTAATACGGGACCAAGAGACCCAGTACTTC. Based on the CDR3 plus reference TRBV7-8 and TRBJ2-5, the full variable domain is GAGVSQSPRYKVAKRGQDVALRCDPISGHVSLFWYQQALGQGPEFLTYFQNEAQLDKSGLPSDRFFAERPEGSVSTLKIQRTQQEDSAVYLCASSLIRDQETQYFGPGTRLLVL.